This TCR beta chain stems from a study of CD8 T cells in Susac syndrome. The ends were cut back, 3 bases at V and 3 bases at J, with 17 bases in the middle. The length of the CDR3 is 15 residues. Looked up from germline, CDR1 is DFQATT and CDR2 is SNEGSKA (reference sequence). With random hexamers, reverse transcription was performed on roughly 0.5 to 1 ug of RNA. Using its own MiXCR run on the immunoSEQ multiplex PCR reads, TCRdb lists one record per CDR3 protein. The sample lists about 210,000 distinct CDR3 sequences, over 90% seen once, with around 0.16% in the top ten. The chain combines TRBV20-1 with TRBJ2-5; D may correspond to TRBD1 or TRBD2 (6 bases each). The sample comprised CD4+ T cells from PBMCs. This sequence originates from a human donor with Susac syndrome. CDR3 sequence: CSARAPYGGEETQYF. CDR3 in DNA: TGCAGTGCTAGGGCTCCGTACGGGGGCGAAGAGACCCAGTACTTC.